Listed here are 6 T cell receptor beta chains from one sample, sequenced in a study of shared clonotypes between healthy human individuals. Measured with immunoSEQ multiplex PCR; TCRdb has only the in-frame clones, and not every one. The sample includes some 2,400,000 clones, approximately 94% seen only once; the top ten take approximately 0.13%. The sample was naive CD4+ T cells sorted from blood. This sample's subset: CD45RA+ positively selected. Every receptor here comes from a man aged 18-30 years in good health.

CDR3 nucleotide sequence: TGTGCCAGCAGCTCAGGACTTTTGTGGTTCTTC. It specifies CASSSGLLWFF. The gene calls are TRBV7-8 and TRBJ2-1, with D tentatively TRBD2 (5 bases). The V end lost 4 bases, the J end lost 15 bases, and 13 bases lay between the germline ends. CDR1 and CDR2 from the germline V gene are SGHVS and FQNEAQ. This CDR3 comprises 11 residues.

The chain joins TRBV5-1 to TRBJ1-4; D might be TRBD1 (6 bases). CDR3 size: 16 residues. Trimming cost V 5 bases and J 3 bases, with 17 bases left between them. Germline V gene data show CDR1 as SGHRS and CDR2 as YFSETQ. The CDR3 sequence is CASSPRRGPANEKLFF. CDR3 nucleotides: TGCGCCAGCAGTCCGCGACGGGGGCCGGCTAATGAAAAACTGTTTTTT.

The chain uses TRBV28 and TRBJ2-5, with TRBD1 as a possible D gene (6 bases). Trimming shortened V by 4 bases and J by 4 bases, and 10 bases separated the two germline ends. From germline, CDR1 is MDHEN and CDR2 SYDVKM. This CDR3 has 13 residues. The CDR3 DNA follows: TGTGCCAGCAGTTCCCAGGGGCGAGAGACCCAGTACTTC. This codes for CASSSQGRETQYF.

This clone was observed once. The chain is built from TRBV7-2 and TRBJ1-5; D is undetermined. Per the germline V gene, CDR1 is SGHTA and CDR2 is FQGNSA. The CDR3 has 14 amino acids. V lost 5 bases and J lost 6, with 14 bases in between. The CDR3 nucleotides are TGTGCCAGCAGCCCAGAGTTTTCCGGTCAGCCCCAGCATTTT. Translated, it gives CASSPEFSGQPQHF. The full variable domain, completed using reference TRBV7-2 and TRBJ1-5, is GAGVSQSPSNKVTEKGKDVELRCDPISGHTALYWYRQSLGQGLEFLIYFQGNSAPDKSGLPSDRFSAERTGGSVSTLTIQRTQQEDSAVYLCASSPEFSGQPQHFGDGTRLSIL.

The V call is TRBV5-1, the J call TRBJ2-3, with 15 nucleotides matching TRBD2. The V gene end was trimmed by 4 bases and the J gene end by 3 bases; junction bases not matched to a gene: 18. This CDR3 region has 21 residues. Per the germline V gene, CDR1 is SGHRS and CDR2 is YFSETQ. This CDR3 reads CASSQYRGLAGGPERTDTQYF. The CDR3, as DNA: TGCGCCAGCAGCCAGTACCGCGGACTAGCGGGGGGGCCGGAGAGAACAGATACGCAGTATTTT.

Regarding this clone: The same CDR3 is also encoded by other DNA sequences in this sample. CDR3 amino acids: CASSSDRGSYEQYF. In DNA, the CDR3 is TGTGCCAGCAGCTCGGACAGGGGGTCCTACGAGCAGTACTTC. This chain links TRBV7-2 with TRBJ2-7, with TRBD1 identical over 10 bases. Germline CDR1 and CDR2: SGHTA and FQGNSA. The CDR3 length is 14 residues. The ends lost 4 bases at V and 1 base at J; junction bases unmatched: 1. Looking up the rest from reference TRBV7-2 and TRBJ2-7 gives the full variable domain: GAGVSQSPSNKVTEKGKDVELRCDPISGHTALYWYRQSLGQGLEFLIYFQGNSAPDKSGLPSDRFSAERTGGSVSTLTIQRTQQEDSAVYLCASSSDRGSYEQYFGPGTRLTVT.